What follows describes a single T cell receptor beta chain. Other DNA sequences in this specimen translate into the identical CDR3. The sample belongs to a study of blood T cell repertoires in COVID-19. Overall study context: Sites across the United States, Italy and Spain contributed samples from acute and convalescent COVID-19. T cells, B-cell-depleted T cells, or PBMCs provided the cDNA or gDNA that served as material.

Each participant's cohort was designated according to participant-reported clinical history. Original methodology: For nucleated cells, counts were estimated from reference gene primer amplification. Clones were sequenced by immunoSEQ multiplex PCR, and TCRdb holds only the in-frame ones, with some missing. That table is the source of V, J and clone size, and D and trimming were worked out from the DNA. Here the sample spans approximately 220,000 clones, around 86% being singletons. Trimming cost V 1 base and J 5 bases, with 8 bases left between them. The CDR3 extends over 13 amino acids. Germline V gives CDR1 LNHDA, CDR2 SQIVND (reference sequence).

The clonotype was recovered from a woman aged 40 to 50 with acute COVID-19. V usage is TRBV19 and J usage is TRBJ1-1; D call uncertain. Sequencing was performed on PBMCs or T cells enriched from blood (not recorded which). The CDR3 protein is CASSIGRGTEAFF. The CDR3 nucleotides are TGTGCCAGTAGTATAGGGCGAGGGACTGAAGCTTTCTTT. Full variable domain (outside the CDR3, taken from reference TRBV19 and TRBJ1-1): DGGITQSPKYLFRKEGQNVTLSCEQNLNHDAMYWYRQDPGQGLRLIYYSQIVNDFQKGDIAEGYSVSREKKESFPLTVTSAQKNPTAFYLCASSIGRGTEAFFGQGTRLTVV.